Sequencing of this T cell receptor (beta chain) was carried out in a study of cytomegalovirus exposure and HLA in healthy donors. The CDR3 length is 16 residues. Germline loops: CDR1 LGHNA, CDR2 YSLEER. V lost 4 bases and J lost 6, with 19 bases in between. Study-wide points: The study recorded 160 or so TCR beta chains that were cytomegalovirus-associated. Across donors, sequencing depth was assumed by presence/absence analyses to be roughly uniform. Several top significant clusters appeared, in a later analysis, to be linked to common viral pathogens.

PCR employed 60 Vbeta and 13 Jbeta primers. Under the authors' procedure: Later analysis identified tens of millions of unique TCR beta chains, about 10 million shared. Assay used: immunoSEQ multiplex PCR; TCRdb lists only in-frame clones, some missing. The V and J calls and clone size are taken from that table; D and trimming were inferred from the DNA. The data contain about 190,000 clones, about 81% of them singletons. This clone was recorded once. Its antigen is still unknown. The clonotype originates from a woman aged 30 to 39 in good health and CMV-seronegative. This chain links TRBV4-3 with TRBJ2-1, with D possibly matching TRBD1 (6 bases). Sequencing was performed on PBMCs. CDR3 region: CASSRTGTPLLNEQFF. DNA of the CDR3: TGCGCCAGCAGCCGAACAGGGACCCCCCTCCTCAATGAGCAGTTCTTC.